The T cell receptor (beta chain) described here comes from a study of shared clonotypes between healthy human individuals. V lost 0 bases and J 5 bases, leaving 5 bases between the germline ends. The CDR3 loop spans 12 amino acids. Germline values: CDR1 LNHNV, CDR2 YYDKDF (reference sequence). The method was immunoSEQ multiplex PCR; TCRdb's version includes in-frame clones alone and lacks a portion of them. The table lists roughly 2.2 million clones, 85% to 95% of them singletons. The sample was naive CD4+ T cells from PBMCs. Subset reported: CD45RA+ positively selected. The TCR originated in a man in his late teens or twenties in good health. Some clones in this sample may be carry-over from other donors' samples. The J gene is TRBJ2-7, the V gene TRBV15; D ambiguous. In DNA form, the CDR3 reads TGTGCCACCAGCAGAGATCGACACGAGCAGTACTTC. Encoded protein: CATSRDRHEQYF.